The next 5 T cell receptor beta chains were all read from a single sample in a study of T cells after yellow fever vaccination. TCRdb recomputed calls from the 5' RACE reads with MiXCR, one row per CDR3 protein. Among 250,000 to 300,000 distinct CDR3 sequences listed, around 5.3% were seen once. Sequenced here: CD4+ T cells sorted from PBMCs, sampled on the day of the yellow fever booster vaccination. The receptors derive from a man younger than 35 who received the YFV17D yellow fever vaccine.

There are a few counts of this clonotype. The chain recombines TRBV6-1 with TRBJ1-5; possible D gene TRBD1, 6 bases. The CDR3 consists of 15 residues. Germline values: CDR1 MNHNS, CDR2 SASEGT. The V end lost 4 bases, the J end lost 6 bases, and 16 bases lay between the germline ends. The CDR3 protein is CASSAERGNRQPQHF. The CDR3 region has the DNA TGTGCCAGCAGTGCCGAGAGGGGGAATCGTCAGCCCCAGCATTTT.

A note on this clonotype: One end of the junction is discordant with germline, which a read error may explain. The rearrangement links TRBV2 to TRBJ1-4; a possible D gene is TRBD1 (5 bases). This CDR3 has 14 residues. CDR1 and CDR2 (germline): SNHLY, FYNNEI. CDR3: CAGRVGSTNEKLFF. DNA of the CDR3: TGTGCCGGCAGGGTAGGGTCGACTAATGAAAAACTGTTTTTT.

This clonotype was seen ten or more times. The chain recombines TRBV30 with TRBJ2-7, with 11 bases matching TRBD2. This CDR3 has 16 amino acids. The germline gives CDR1 GTSNPN, CDR2 SVGIG (reference sequence). V lost 5 bases to trimming and J lost 6 bases; unmatched junction nucleotides: 15. CDR3 loop: CAWLPFETSGGGEQYF. CDR3 nucleotide sequence: TGTGCCTGGCTCCCCTTTGAAACTAGCGGGGGCGGCGAGCAGTACTTC.

The table lists this clonotype with many counts. The chain employs TRBV28 and TRBJ2-2; TRBD1 is a possible D gene (5 bases). The V gene's germline CDR1 is MDHEN and CDR2 SYDVKM. V gave up 7 bases and J gave up 7 bases, with 16 bases separating them. CDR3 length: 14 amino acids. The CDR3: CASTKGQAGGELFF. CDR3 nucleotides: TGTGCCAGCACCAAGGGGCAGGCCGGCGGGGAGCTGTTTTTT. The whole variable domain, remainder taken from reference TRBV28 and TRBJ2-2, is DVKVTQSSRYLVKRTGEKVFLECVQDMDHENMFWYRQDPGLGLRLIYFSYDVKMKEKGDIPEGYSVSREKKERFSLILESASTNQTSMYLCASTKGQAGGELFFGEGSRLTVL.

This clonotype was observed many times. This chain connects TRBV18 to TRBJ2-6; D may correspond to TRBD1 or TRBD2 (6 bases each). The CDR3 runs 17 residues. Trimming stripped 8 bases from V and 3 bases from J, with 20 bases between. CDR1 is KGHSH and CDR2 is LQKENI in the germline V gene. The chain's CDR3 is CASAPVWGAVGANVLTF. In DNA form, the CDR3 reads TGTGCCAGCGCCCCGGTGTGGGGGGCGGTTGGGGCCAACGTCCTGACTTTC.